Sequencing of this T cell receptor (beta chain) was carried out in a study of shared clonotypes between healthy human individuals. About the research overall: Each donor contributed plates that comprised three CD4 naive, three CD4 memory, two CD8 naive and one CD8 memory.

The CDR3 is made up of 15 amino acids. The ends were cut back, 2 bases at V and 4 bases at J, with 12 bases in the middle. CDR1 SEHNR and CDR2 FQNEAQ come from the germline V gene (reference sequence). Study-wide results and caveats: Despite large depth, sorted-subset datasets appeared incompletely sequenced.

CD45RO-negative CD8 cells positively selected for CCR7 made up the naive population, which excluded terminally differentiated effector memory CD45RA+ cells. Adult Caucasians living in Nashville, Tennessee made up all of the donors. Here immunoSEQ multiplex PCR was the method, and the copy in TCRdb shows in-frame clones only, minus some. The sample yields more than 2 million clones, about 94% seen once. Regarding this clone: What it recognizes is unknown.

The source of this sequence is a man aged 18 to 30 in good health. Some clones in this sample may be carry-over from other donors' samples. The chain uses TRBV7-9 and TRBJ2-1; D is ambiguous. Sequencing input: naive CD8+ T cells from PBMCs. The CDR3 protein is CASSLILGNYNEQFF. CDR3 nucleotides: TGTGCCAGCAGCTTAATACTTGGAAATTACAATGAGCAGTTCTTC.